A selection of T cell receptor beta chains follows, all from one sample in a study of radiation and T cells in renal cell carcinoma. The table came from immunoSEQ multiplex PCR; TCRdb's copy has only in-frame clones and leaves some out. The data hold under 25,000 clones, with less than 65% observed a single time. Specimen: tumor tissue, collected from a patient whose treatment included radiotherapy and nephrectomy. The receptors here all came from a woman between 70 and 85 years old with renal cell carcinoma. Both conserved end residues are part of each CDR3. Fields, in order: V gene, clone size, D gene, J gene, CDR3 DNA, CDR3 protein. A D gene is named only where the DNA matches it firmly. The size field is filled for only some rows; it gives once, few, many or a size class.

>TRBV27|.|.|TRBJ1-5
TGTGCCAGCAGTAGCCGGGGCTATAGCAATCAGCCCCAGCATTTT
CASSSRGYSNQPQHF
>TRBV5-1|.|TRBD1|TRBJ2-1
TGCGCCAGCAGCCACCGGGACAGGGGTACTAATGAGCAGTTCTTC
CASSHRDRGTNEQFF
>TRBV18|.|.|TRBJ1-5
TGTGCCAGCTCACTGGACTTTGCCGATCAGCCCCAGCATTTT
CASSLDFADQPQHF
>TRBV4-1|.|.|TRBJ1-4
TGCGCCAGCAGCCATGGAGGAACTAATGAAAAACTGTTTTTT
CASSHGGTNEKLFF
>TRBV6-5|.|TRBD1|TRBJ1-2
TGTGCCAGCAGTTACGCCGGACAGGTTTACTATGGCTACACCTTC
CASSYAGQVYYGYTF
>TRBV5-1|.|TRBD1|TRBJ2-7
TGCGCCAGCAGCTCGGGACAGGGGGAAGCTTACGAGCAGTACTTC
CASSSGQGEAYEQYF
>TRBV4-1|few|.|TRBJ2-7
TGCGCCAGCAGCCAAGTAGAGCGAAGGGAGCAGTACTTC
CASSQVERREQYF
>TRBV30|.|.|TRBJ1-1
TGTGCCTGGAGCGTTGGGGGAGCGGCTTTCTTT
CAWSVGGAAFF
>TRBV6-4|.|.|TRBJ1-2
TGTGCCAGCAGAACTAGACAGGTTACTAACTATGGCTACACCTTC
CASRTRQVTNYGYTF
>TRBV7-8|medium-sized|TRBD1|TRBJ2-7
TGTGCCAGCAGCACTAAAGGACAGGGTCCGTACGAGCAGTACTTC
CASSTKGQGPYEQYF
>TRBV13|.|.|TRBJ1-2
TGTGCCAGCAGTTTCTTTTCGTCCGCCAGGGCGTACTACACCTTC
CASSFFSSARAYYTF
>TRBV7-8|.|.|TRBJ2-5
TGTGCCAGCAGCTTTCTATTCGGGGAAAGAGAAGGAGAGACCCAGTACTTC
CASSFLFGEREGETQYF
>TRBV27|.|TRBD1|TRBJ1-1
TGTGCCAGCAGGGACAGGGCAAGGACTGAAGCTTTCTTT
CASRDRARTEAFF
>TRBV7-9|few|.|TRBJ1-2
TGTGCCAGCAGACGGGACGTTTATGGCTACACCTTC
CASRRDVYGYTF